What follows is one T cell receptor (beta chain) and its context. Some clones are missing from TCRdb's copy, which holds only in-frame ones; the method was immunoSEQ multiplex PCR. The table includes some 32,000 clones, under 95% detected once. These data belong to a study of monozygotic twins with cystic fibrosis. The germline CDR1 and CDR2 sequences are SGHTS and YDEGEE. Trimming pared 1 base from V and 4 bases from J, leaving 12 bases between. CDR3 length: 15 amino acids. The clonotype was recovered from a girl aged 2-10 years with cystic fibrosis. The sample consisted of blood. This chain links TRBV5-8 with TRBJ1-5; D not certain. The CDR3 reads CASSLSGLGNQPQHF. CDR3 sequence (DNA): TGTGCCAGCAGCTTGAGCGGTCTCGGGAATCAGCCCCAGCATTTT.